One and the same sample provided the 28 T cell receptor beta chains below, sequenced in a study of blood T cell repertoires in COVID-19. Libraries were prepared by immunoSEQ multiplex PCR; TCRdb keeps only in-frame clonotypes and omits some of them. The sample contains about 160,000 clones, about 83% of which appear only once. The source material was peripheral blood. These receptors came from a man in his 70s who had recovered from COVID-19.

V gene TRBV11-2 combines with J gene TRBJ1-6, with D hard to call. Germline CDR1 reads SGHAT; CDR2 reads FQNNGV. V was trimmed by 1 base and J by 8 bases, leaving 3 bases between them. The CDR3 is 12 residues long. As DNA, the CDR3 is TGTGCCAGCAGCTTAGCGGATTCACCCCTCCACTTT. It translates to CASSLADSPLHF.

The V gene is TRBV7-2, the J gene TRBJ2-3, with D perhaps TRBD2 (5 bases). The V gene lost 2 bases and the J gene lost 4 bases, with 13 bases spanning the gap. CDR1 is SGHTA and CDR2 is FQGNSA in the germline V gene. This CDR3 comprises 15 residues. CDR3 region: CASSLSLAGADTQYF. DNA of the CDR3: TGTGCCAGCAGCTTAAGCCTAGCCGGGGCAGATACGCAGTATTTT.

This chain links TRBV7-8 with TRBJ1-5, with 7 bases fitting TRBD1. J was trimmed by 4 bases and V by 2 bases; bases with no gene match: 20. The CDR3 consists of 20 residues. CDR1 SGHVS and CDR2 FQNEAQ come from the germline V gene. CDR3 loop: CASSLNWSPGQNLLNQPQHF. Written as DNA, the CDR3 is TGTGCCAGCAGCTTAAATTGGTCGCCGGGACAGAACCTACTAAATCAGCCCCAGCATTTT.

The V gene is TRBV5-1, the J gene TRBJ2-7; D might be TRBD1 (6 bases). Germline V lookup: CDR1 SGHRS, CDR2 YFSETQ. The CDR3 is made up of 15 amino acids. With 3 bases removed from V and 2 bases from J, the gap between germline ends came to 15 bases. The CDR3 sequence: CASSSQPDRTYEQYF. The CDR3 DNA is TGCGCCAGCAGCTCACAACCGGACAGAACCTACGAGCAGTACTTC.

CDR3: CAGWVAGDHEQFF. The CDR3 coding sequence is TGCGCTGGGTGGGTAGCGGGAGACCATGAGCAGTTCTTC. This sequence joins TRBV10-1 and TRBJ2-1; 9 nucleotides line up with TRBD2. The CDR3 has 13 residues. Germline V lookup: CDR1 WNHNN, CDR2 SYGVQD (reference sequence).

The chain employs TRBV5-1 and TRBJ2-7; 10 nucleotides agree with TRBD2. The CDR3 contains 15 residues. V lost 2 bases and J lost 5; bases outside the gene matches: 7. Germline CDR1 is SGHRS and CDR2 is YFSETQ. CDR3 protein: CASSFGGLAGDEQYF. The CDR3 bases are TGCGCCAGCAGCTTTGGTGGCCTAGCGGGAGACGAGCAGTACTTC.

The chain recombines TRBV5-6 with TRBJ2-5, with D perhaps matching TRBD1 (5 bases). The CDR3 is 15 amino acids. Germline assignment: CDR1 SGHDT and CDR2 YYEEEE. Trimming cost V 1 base and J 5 bases, with 15 bases left between them. The CDR3 region has the DNA TGTGCCAGCAGCTTGTCTCAGGCAGGGATGGAGACCCAGTACTTC. This gives the protein CASSLSQAGMETQYF.

The J gene is TRBJ2-3, the V gene TRBV5-5; 10 nucleotides agree with TRBD2. CDR3 length: 17 amino acids. Germline assignment: CDR1 SGHKS and CDR2 YYEKEE (reference sequence). V was clipped by 2 bases and J by 1 base; unmatched bases: 7. The CDR3 DNA reads TGTGCCAGCAGCTTCTCGGCTAGCGGGAGAGGCACAGATACGCAGTATTTT. This gives the protein CASSFSASGRGTDTQYF.

The rearrangement uses TRBV11-3 and TRBJ1-1; no firm D call. The germline V gene encodes CDR1 SGHNT and CDR2 YENEEA. The CDR3 is 17 residues long. V was cut by 6 bases and J by 0 bases, with 20 bases left in between. The CDR3: CASSPLGRLGLNTEAFF. CDR3 nucleotide sequence: TGTGCCAGCAGTCCCCTGGGCAGGTTGGGTTTGAACACTGAAGCTTTCTTT.

The rearrangement uses TRBV4-2 and TRBJ2-2, with D possibly matching TRBD2 (6 bases). The CDR3 length is 16 residues. With 1 base removed from V and 3 bases from J, the gap between germline ends came to 12 bases. The germline CDR1 and CDR2 sequences are LGHNA and YNFKEQ. CDR3 in amino acids: CASSQVQGGDTGELFF. The DNA of the CDR3 is TGTGCCAGCAGCCAAGTCCAGGGAGGCGACACCGGGGAGCTGTTTTTT.

The table lists this clone with a few counts. This chain links TRBV5-4 with TRBJ1-1; 7 positions match TRBD1. The V gene end was trimmed by 6 bases and the J gene end by 3 bases; junction bases not matched to a gene: 11. The CDR3 contains 15 residues. Germline CDR1 reads SGHNT; CDR2 reads YYREEE (reference sequence). Here the CDR3 reads CASTRGQASDTEAFF. CDR3 sequence (DNA): TGTGCCAGCACCCGAGGACAGGCCTCGGACACTGAAGCTTTCTTT.

The sample holds one count of this clone. This sequence joins TRBV29-1 and TRBJ2-1; TRBD1 matches 7 bases. CDR1 and CDR2 from the germline V gene are SQVTM and ANQGSEA. The CDR3 runs to 13 residues. V shed 7 bases, J shed 6 bases, and the junction held 9 bases outside the gene matches. CDR3 residues: CSDRDRNSNEQFF. In DNA, the CDR3 is TGCAGCGACCGGGACAGAAACAGCAATGAGCAGTTCTTC.

This clone appeared a single time. This chain joins TRBV6-2 or TRBV6-3 and TRBJ2-2; the D is unclear. Trimming took off 0 bases at V and 8 bases at J, with 4 bases between the two ends. The CDR3 runs to 12 residues. Germline-derived CDR1 and CDR2 are MNHEY and SVGEGT. The CDR3 DNA is TGTGCCAGCAGTTACTCTCCGGGGGAGCTGTTTTTT. It encodes CASSYSPGELFF.

V gene TRBV30 combines with J gene TRBJ1-5, with D unclear. This CDR3 is 14 amino acids long. V lost 3 bases and J lost 2, with 11 bases in between. Germline values: CDR1 GTSNPN, CDR2 SVGIG (reference sequence). CDR3 nucleotides: TGTGCCTGGAGCGCCTTGGAGGGCAATCAGCCCCAGCATTTT. This codes for CAWSALEGNQPQHF.

The chain recombines TRBV5-6 with TRBJ2-5; 14 bases map to TRBD2. Germline values: CDR1 SGHDT, CDR2 YYEEEE. CDR3 size: 18 residues. The V gene end was trimmed by 0 bases and the J gene end by 4 bases; junction bases not matched to a gene: 8. In nucleotides, the CDR3 is TGTGCCAGCAGCTTGGAACTCCCGGGACTAGCGGGAGTAGAGACCCAGTACTTC. The encoded protein is CASSLELPGLAGVETQYF.

This sequence joins TRBV18 and TRBJ1-5; no clear D. V was trimmed by 4 bases and J by 5 bases, leaving 9 bases between them. From germline, CDR1 is KGHSH and CDR2 LQKENI. The CDR3 consists of 13 residues. CDR3: CASSLHSDQPQHF. DNA for the CDR3: TGTGCCAGCTCACTGCATAGTGATCAGCCCCAGCATTTT.

This rearrangement joins TRBV28 to TRBJ2-7; D gene uncertain. Trimming took off 4 bases at V and 4 bases at J, with 5 bases between the two ends. In germline, CDR1 is MDHEN, CDR2 SYDVKM. The CDR3 totals 11 residues. This CDR3 reads CASSSPYEQYF. The CDR3 nucleotides are TGTGCCAGCAGTTCCCCATACGAGCAGTACTTC.

The chain couples TRBV7-2 to TRBJ1-1, with TRBD1 matching 8 bases. The ends lost 5 bases at V and 11 bases at J; junction bases unmatched: 16. The CDR3 loop spans 15 amino acids. Germline CDR1 SGHTA, CDR2 FQGNSA. As DNA, the CDR3 is TGTGCCAGCAGCGTTGAATCAGGGGGCTGGTTCGAGGCTTTCTTT. Translated: CASSVESGGWFEAFF.

The sample holds many counts of this clone. This chain joins TRBV3-1 (or the pseudogene TRBV3-2) and TRBJ1-5, with D perhaps TRBD1 (6 bases). The CDR3 consists of 14 residues. Trimming pared 4 bases from V and 3 bases from J, leaving 10 bases between. Germline loops: CDR1 LGHDT, CDR2 YNNKEL (reference sequence). The CDR3 sequence is CASSPGVTNQPQHF. The CDR3 DNA sequence: TGTGCCAGCAGCCCAGGGGTCACCAATCAGCCCCAGCATTTT.

The table lists this clone with a few counts. The rearrangement links TRBV6-1 to TRBJ2-1; 11 positions agree with TRBD2. V lost 2 bases, J lost 4 bases, and 13 bases stayed unmatched. CDR1 and CDR2 (germline): MNHNS, SASEGT. This CDR3 is built from 19 residues. CDR3 coding DNA: TGTGCCAGCAGTGAAATGGGGACTAGCGGAGCCGGGGGATACAATGAGCAGTTCTTC. As protein: CASSEMGTSGAGGYNEQFF.

The V gene is TRBV11-3, the J gene TRBJ2-7; 11 bases are a match to TRBD1. CDR3 size: 14 residues. The V gene's germline CDR1 is SGHNT and CDR2 YENEEA. The trim removed 4 bases at V and 5 bases at J, leaving 4 bases unmatched. CDR3 loop: CASSSGQGAHEQYF. For the CDR3, the DNA is TGTGCCAGCAGCTCCGGACAGGGGGCCCACGAGCAGTACTTC.

The CDR3 region has the DNA TGTGCCACCAGGACAGGGAAAACAACTAATGAAAAACTGTTTTTT. It codes for CATRTGKTTNEKLFF. The genes are TRBV6-5 and TRBJ1-4; TRBD1 matches at 8 bases. After removal of 10 bases from V and 0 bases from J, the junction contained 7 bases not matched to a gene. The germline V gene encodes CDR1 MNHEY and CDR2 SVGAGI. This CDR3 has 15 amino acids.

The chain combines TRBV7-8 with TRBJ1-4; TRBD1 might be the D (5 bases). The V end lost 5 bases, the J end lost 8 bases, and 18 bases lay between the germline ends. The CDR3 is made up of 15 amino acids. CDR1 is SGHVS, CDR2 FQNEAQ, per germline. Here the CDR3 DNA reads TGTGCCAGCAGCCGAGCCCACCAGGGAGGCGAAAAACTGTTTTTT. This gives the protein CASSRAHQGGEKLFF.

V is TRBV27 and J is TRBJ2-7; 8 positions match TRBD2. This CDR3 is built from 14 residues. V shed 6 bases and J 2 bases; nucleotides not matched to a gene: 6. Germline CDR1 is MNHEY and CDR2 is SMNVEV (reference sequence). CDR3 protein: CASRSAGGTYEQYF. In DNA form, the CDR3 reads TGTGCCAGCAGGAGCGCGGGGGGAACCTACGAGCAGTACTTC.

The V call is TRBV3-1 (or the pseudogene TRBV3-2), the J call TRBJ1-2, with TRBD1 identical over 9 bases. This CDR3 is built from 18 residues. With V trimmed by 4 bases and J by 0 bases, 12 bases remained unmatched. Germline values: CDR1 LGHDT, CDR2 YNNKEL (reference sequence). CDR3 protein: CASSLQIGTGMTNYGYTF. In DNA, the CDR3 is TGTGCCAGCAGCCTTCAAATCGGGACAGGGATGACTAACTATGGCTACACCTTC.

The genes are TRBV7-9 and TRBJ2-7; unclear D gene. Trimming removed 4 bases at V and 0 bases at J, with 4 bases between. Germline assignment: CDR1 SEHNR and CDR2 FQNEAQ (reference sequence). The CDR3 contains 12 residues. The CDR3 DNA follows: TGTGCCAGCAGCTCCCACTCCTACGAGCAGTACTTC. As protein: CASSSHSYEQYF. Drawing the rest from reference TRBV7-9 and TRBJ2-7, the complete variable domain is DTGVSQNPRHKITKRGQNVTFRCDPISEHNRLYWYRQTLGQGPEFLTYFQNEAQLEKSRLLSDRFSAERPKGSFSTLEIQRTEQGDSAMYLCASSSHSYEQYFGPGTRLTVT.

In this sample, this clone turned up once. This chain links TRBV11-2 with TRBJ1-4; D may be TRBD1 (6 bases). Germline V gene data show CDR1 as SGHAT and CDR2 as FQNNGV. This CDR3 spans 17 amino acids. Trimming removed 5 bases from V and 0 bases from J, with 16 bases in between. CDR3 bases: TGTGCCAGCAGCCGAAACACAGGGACCACAACTAATGAAAAACTGTTTTTT. Its protein product is CASSRNTGTTTNEKLFF. Drawing the rest from reference TRBV11-2 and TRBJ1-4, the complete variable domain is EAGVAQSPRYKIIEKRQSVAFWCNPISGHATLYWYQQILGQGPKLLIQFQNNGVVDDSQLPKDRFSAERLKGVDSTLKIQPAKLEDSAVYLCASSRNTGTTTNEKLFFGSGTQLSVL.

The V gene is TRBV4-3, the J gene TRBJ1-2; a weak D match, TRBD1 (5 bases). This CDR3 is 15 amino acids long. The ends were cut back, 4 bases at V and 2 bases at J, with 14 bases in the middle. The V gene's germline CDR1 is LGHNA and CDR2 YSLEER. The CDR3 loop reads CASSLSGTENYGYTF. DNA for the CDR3: TGCGCCAGCAGCCTAAGCGGGACTGAGAACTATGGCTACACCTTC.